The T cell receptor (beta chain) under discussion was sequenced for a study of blood T cell repertoires in COVID-19. Whole-study context: COVID-19 samples from acute and convalescent phases originated in the United States, Italy and Spain. From T cells, B-cell-depleted T cells, or PBMCs came the material, which was cDNA or gDNA.

Original handling: Amplification of reference gene primers was used by the study to estimate nucleated cell counts. The table came from immunoSEQ multiplex PCR; TCRdb's copy has only in-frame clones and leaves some out. For V, J and clone size, that table is used; D and trimming come from the DNA. The repertoire has under 250,000 clones, about 85% of them found once; the top ten carry about 3%. Sequencing was done on a sample of peripheral blood. This TCR derives from a man aged 50-60 years who had recovered from COVID-19.

The chain's CDR3 is CASRTPGTGNEKLFF. CDR3 nucleotides: TGTGCCAGCAGGACCCCCGGGACAGGAAATGAAAAACTGTTTTTT. The V call is TRBV6-5, the J call TRBJ1-4; 8 nucleotides agree with TRBD1. Germline CDR1 is MNHEY and CDR2 is SVGAGI. V was clipped by 6 bases and J by 5 bases; unmatched bases: 8. This CDR3 spans 15 amino acids.